This T cell receptor (beta chain) was observed in a study of blood T cell repertoires in COVID-19. The overall study: From the United States, Italy and Spain came samples of acute and convalescent COVID-19.

Original processing notes: Estimates of nucleated cell counts were drawn from the amplification of reference gene primers. Sequencing used immunoSEQ multiplex PCR; TCRdb keeps in-frame clones, though not all of them. V and J calls and clone size are as listed in that table; D and trimming were resolved from the DNA. Among some 140,000 clones listed, approximately 80% were seen once. This TCR came from a woman aged 60-75 years with acute or convalescent COVID-19. The sequencing input was peripheral blood.

CDR3 in DNA: TGTGCCAGCAGCAATCCCCAGGGGTGGAACACTGAAGCTTTCTTT. Translation: CASSNPQGWNTEAFF. The chain recombines TRBV7-9 with TRBJ1-1, with D possibly TRBD1 on 6 matching bases. V lost 5 bases, J lost 1 base, and 14 bases lay in between. The germline CDR1 and CDR2 sequences are SEHNR and FQNEAQ (reference sequence). CDR3 length: 15 amino acids.